This T cell receptor (beta chain) was identified during a study of cytomegalovirus exposure and HLA in healthy donors. Study-wide results and caveats: Indistinguishable V segments, including TRBV6-2 and TRBV6-3, were excluded. TCR beta V segments were, for the most part, productive about 87% or about 30% of the time in an earlier analysis.

Trimming removed 2 bases from V and 5 bases from J; junction bases left unmatched: 7. The CDR3 has 15 amino acids. Germline CDR1 SGHVS, CDR2 FNYEAQ. PCR primers comprised 60 Vbeta and 13 Jbeta primers. Profiling relied on immunoSEQ multiplex PCR, and the TCRdb table lists in-frame clones only, not all of them. The data show 110,000 or so clones, roughly 70% seen once. Comment on this clone: What it binds is unknown.

Material for sequencing was PBMCs. The rearrangement joins TRBV7-6 to TRBJ2-3, with 7 bases that match TRBD2. This TCR derives from a woman aged 40 to 50 in good health and CMV-seropositive. CDR3 nucleotides: TGTGCCAGCAGCTTATCCCGGGGGGTAGGAGATACGCAGTATTTT. It encodes CASSLSRGVGDTQYF.